This T cell receptor beta chain was sequenced for a study of cytomegalovirus exposure and HLA in healthy donors. PCR primers comprised 60 Vbeta and 13 Jbeta primers. Assay used: immunoSEQ multiplex PCR; TCRdb lists only in-frame clones, some missing. The sample holds 100,000 or so clones, around 83% seen once. Trimming removed 1 base at V and 4 bases at J, with 12 bases between. Germline V gives CDR1 MGHRA, CDR2 YSYEKL. This CDR3 has 15 amino acids. The V gene is TRBV4-1, the J gene TRBJ2-3; a possible D gene is TRBD1 (6 bases). The sequence was obtained from a young man in good health and CMV-seronegative. The sample taken for sequencing was PBMCs. The CDR3, as DNA: TGCGCCAGCAGCCAAGTAACAGGGTATGCAGATACGCAGTATTTT. It translates to CASSQVTGYADTQYF.